The T cell receptor (beta chain) under discussion was sequenced for a study of cytomegalovirus exposure and HLA in healthy donors. In regard to this clone: As yet, its antigen is unknown.

Germline V gene data show CDR1 as SGHRS and CDR2 as YFSETQ. V lost 2 bases to trimming and J lost 2 bases, with 14 bases between them. The CDR3 has 15 residues. Study-wide results and caveats: Indistinguishable V segments such as TRBV6-2 and TRBV6-3 were excluded. The authors reported that TCR beta sequences could predict HLA-A and HLA-B alleles. These predictions were accurate for most subjects in the first cohort.

PCR involved 60 Vbeta and 13 Jbeta primers. Libraries were prepared by immunoSEQ multiplex PCR; TCRdb keeps only in-frame clonotypes and omits some of them. The top ten clones hold less than 1.6% of a sample with fewer than 200,000 clones, approximately 71% of them seen once. The chain joins TRBV5-1 to TRBJ2-7, with TRBD2 as a possible D gene (6 bases). The source is a girl between 5 and 17 years old in good health and CMV-seronegative. The sequenced sample consisted of PBMCs. Here the CDR3 reads CASSLGPRETYEQYF. Here the CDR3 DNA reads TGCGCCAGCAGCTTAGGTCCCCGGGAGACCTACGAGCAGTACTTC.